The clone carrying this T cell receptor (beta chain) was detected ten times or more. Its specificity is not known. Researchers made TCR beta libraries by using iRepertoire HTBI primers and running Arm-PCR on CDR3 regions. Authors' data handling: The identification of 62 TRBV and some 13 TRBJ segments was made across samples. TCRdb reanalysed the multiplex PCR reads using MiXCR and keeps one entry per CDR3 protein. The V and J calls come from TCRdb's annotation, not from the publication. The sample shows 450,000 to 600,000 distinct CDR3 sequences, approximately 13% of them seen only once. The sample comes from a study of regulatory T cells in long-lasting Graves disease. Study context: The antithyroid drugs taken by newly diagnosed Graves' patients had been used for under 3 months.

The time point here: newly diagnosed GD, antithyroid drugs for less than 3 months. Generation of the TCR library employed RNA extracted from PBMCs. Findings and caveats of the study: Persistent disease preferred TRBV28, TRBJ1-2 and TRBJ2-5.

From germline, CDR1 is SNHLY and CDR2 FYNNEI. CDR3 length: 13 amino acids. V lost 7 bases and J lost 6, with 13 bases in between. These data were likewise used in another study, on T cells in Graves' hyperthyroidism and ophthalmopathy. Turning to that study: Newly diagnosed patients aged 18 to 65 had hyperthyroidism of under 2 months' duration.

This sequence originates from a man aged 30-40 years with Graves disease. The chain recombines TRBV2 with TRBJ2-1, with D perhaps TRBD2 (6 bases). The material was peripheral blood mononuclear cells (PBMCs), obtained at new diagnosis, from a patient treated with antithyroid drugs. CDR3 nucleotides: TGTGCCAGCACTAGCTTGGGGGGCAATGAGCAGTTCTTC. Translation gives CASTSLGGNEQFF.